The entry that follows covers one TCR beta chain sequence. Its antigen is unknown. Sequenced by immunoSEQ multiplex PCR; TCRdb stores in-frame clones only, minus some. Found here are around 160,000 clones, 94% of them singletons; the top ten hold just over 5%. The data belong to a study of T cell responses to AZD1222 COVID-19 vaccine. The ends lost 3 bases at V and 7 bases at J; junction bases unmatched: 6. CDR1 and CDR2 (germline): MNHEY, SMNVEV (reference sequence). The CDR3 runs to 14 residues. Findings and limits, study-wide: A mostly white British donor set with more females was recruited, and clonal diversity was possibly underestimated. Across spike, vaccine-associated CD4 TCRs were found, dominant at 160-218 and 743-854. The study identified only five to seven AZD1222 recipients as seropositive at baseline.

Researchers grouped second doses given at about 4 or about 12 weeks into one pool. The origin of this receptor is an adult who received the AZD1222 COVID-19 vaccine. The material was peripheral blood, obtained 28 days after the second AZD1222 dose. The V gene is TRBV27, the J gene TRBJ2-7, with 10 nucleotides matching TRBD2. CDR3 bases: TGTGCCAGCAGTTTGGCTAGCGGGGGTGGGGAGCAGTACTTC. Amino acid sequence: CASSLASGGGEQYF.